These T cell receptor beta chains were read from a single sample in a study of shared clonotypes between healthy human individuals. TCRdb's copy holds only in-frame clones and misses some; the assay was immunoSEQ multiplex PCR. In the table there are 1.5 million to 2.5 million clones, approximately 94% of which are singletons. The sequenced sample was naive CD8+ T cells sorted from blood. The receptors were gathered from a man between 18 and 35 years old in good health. CDR3s include the opening cysteine and the closing phenylalanine or tryptophan. A D gene is named only where the DNA matches it firmly. The size field is filled for only some rows; it gives once, few, many or a size class.

J: TRBJ2-4; D: TRBD1; V: TRBV9; size: .; DNA: TGTGCCAGCAGCGCCCAGACAGGGGCAAAAAACATTCAGTACTTC; CDR3: CASSAQTGAKNIQYF
J: TRBJ1-1; D: .; V: TRBV2; size: .; DNA: TGTGCCAGCAGCATGACAGAGCTGAACACTGAAGCTTTCTTT; CDR3: CASSMTELNTEAFF
J: TRBJ1-2; D: .; V: TRBV7-9; size: .; DNA: TGTGCCAGCAGCTTAGCGGAAGGGGAACCCGGCGGCTACACCTTC; CDR3: CASSLAEGEPGGYTF
J: TRBJ2-7; D: TRBD2; V: TRBV10-1; size: .; DNA: TGCGCCAGCAGTGATACTAGCGGGGACGAGCAGTACTTC; CDR3: CASSDTSGDEQYF
J: TRBJ2-5; D: TRBD1; V: TRBV9; size: .; DNA: TGTGCCAGCAGCCTGGGGACAGGGAAAGAGACCCAGTACTTC; CDR3: CASSLGTGKETQYF
J: TRBJ2-1; D: TRBD2; V: TRBV5-1; size: .; DNA: TGCGCCAGCAGCTTTACGGGTGGGAGGGATGAGCAGTTCTTC; CDR3: CASSFTGGRDEQFF
J: TRBJ2-3; D: .; V: TRBV5-6; size: .; DNA: TGTGCCAGCAGCCAACCAGCCTGGGGGATAGATACGCAGTATTTT; CDR3: CASSQPAWGIDTQYF
J: TRBJ2-7; D: .; V: TRBV4-3; size: .; DNA: TGCGCCAGCAGCCCGGGGGTCTCCTACGAGCAGTACTTC; CDR3: CASSPGVSYEQYF
J: TRBJ2-7; D: .; V: TRBV6-1; size: .; DNA: TGTGCCAGCAGTGAAATGTTGGGGAGTAGCTCCTACGAGCAGTACTTC; CDR3: CASSEMLGSSSYEQYF
J: TRBJ1-5; D: TRBD1; V: TRBV7-8; size: .; DNA: TGTGCCAGCCGACAGGGGGCCTATAGCAATCAGCCCCAGCATTTT; CDR3: CASRQGAYSNQPQHF
J: TRBJ2-7; D: .; V: TRBV30; size: .; DNA: TGTGCCTGGAGTGTACCTCTATTAAGCTACGAGCAGTACTTC; CDR3: CAWSVPLLSYEQYF
J: TRBJ2-1; D: TRBD2; V: TRBV6-1; size: .; DNA: TGTGCCAGCAGTGAAGCGCTTAGCGGGAGTTGGGGGGATGAGCAGTTCTTC; CDR3: CASSEALSGSWGDEQFF
J: TRBJ1-6; D: TRBD1; V: TRBV28; size: .; DNA: TGTGCCAGCAGTCCCTGGACAGGCGGGAATTCACCCCTCCACTTT; CDR3: CASSPWTGGNSPLHF
J: TRBJ1-4; D: .; V: TRBV27; size: .; DNA: TGTGCCAGCAGTTGGTCGTCGGGGTTTCATGAAAAACTGTTTTTT; CDR3: CASSWSSGFHEKLFF
J: TRBJ1-1; D: .; V: TRBV27; size: .; DNA: TGTGCCAGCAGTTGGGGAATGAACACTGAAGCTTTCTTT; CDR3: CASSWGMNTEAFF
J: TRBJ2-7; D: TRBD2; V: TRBV9; size: .; DNA: TGTGCCAGCAGTAGCGGGGGTAGCTCCTACGAGCAGTACTTC; CDR3: CASSSGGSSYEQYF
J: TRBJ2-7; D: TRBD1; V: TRBV2; size: .; DNA: TGTGCCAGTGTGGACAGGGGCTCCTACGAGCAGTACTTC; CDR3: CASVDRGSYEQYF
J: TRBJ2-3; D: .; V: TRBV6-1; size: .; DNA: TGTGCCAGCAGTGAATTTGACCTAGGGGACACAGATACGCAGTATTTT; CDR3: CASSEFDLGDTDTQYF
J: TRBJ1-6; D: .; V: TRBV14; size: .; DNA: TGTGCCAGCAGCCCGGAGGGTCTAGGGTCACCCCTCCACTTT; CDR3: CASSPEGLGSPLHF
J: TRBJ1-2; D: .; V: TRBV13; size: .; DNA: TGTGCCAGCAGGCCGCCCGACTCTAACTATGGCTACACCTTC; CDR3: CASRPPDSNYGYTF
J: TRBJ2-7; D: TRBD1; V: TRBV27; size: .; DNA: TGTGCCAGCACCGCCGTGACAGGGTCCTACGAGCAGTACTTC; CDR3: CASTAVTGSYEQYF
J: TRBJ1-2; D: .; V: TRBV6-6; size: .; DNA: TGTGCCAGCAATTTAGACAACTATGGCTACACCTTC; CDR3: CASNLDNYGYTF
J: TRBJ1-5; D: .; V: TRBV4-1; size: .; DNA: TGCGCCAGCAGCCCCGCGGGATCTGGTGTCAATCAGCCCCAGCATTTT; CDR3: CASSPAGSGVNQPQHF
J: TRBJ2-5; D: .; V: TRBV27; size: .; DNA: TGTGCCAGCAGTCTAGGGGTGACGAACCAAGAGACCCAGTACTTC; CDR3: CASSLGVTNQETQYF
J: TRBJ2-7; D: TRBD2; V: TRBV7-8; size: .; DNA: TGTGCCAGCAGCTTAGCGTATAGCGGGGGGGCCTACGAGCAGTACTTC; CDR3: CASSLAYSGGAYEQYF
J: TRBJ2-7; D: .; V: TRBV30; size: .; DNA: TGTGCCTGGAGTGTACAGGACTACTACGAGCAGTACTTC; CDR3: CAWSVQDYYEQYF
J: TRBJ1-2; D: TRBD1; V: TRBV7-9; size: .; DNA: TGTGCCAGCAGCTCCCCAGGGGGCGCTTATGGCTACACCTTC; CDR3: CASSSPGGAYGYTF
J: TRBJ2-4; D: TRBD1; V: TRBV28; size: .; DNA: TGTGCCAGCAGTTGGGAGCCCGGACAGGGACACATTCAGTACTTC; CDR3: CASSWEPGQGHIQYF
J: TRBJ2-7; D: .; V: TRBV19; size: .; DNA: TGTGCCAGTAGTATTGGATCTCCTTACGAGCAGTACTTC; CDR3: CASSIGSPYEQYF
J: TRBJ2-7; D: TRBD2; V: TRBV7-9; size: .; DNA: TGTGCCAGCAGCTTGCTTAGCGGGGGGATCAACTACGAGCAGTACTTC; CDR3: CASSLLSGGINYEQYF
J: TRBJ2-5; D: TRBD2; V: TRBV7-3; size: once; DNA: TGTGCCAGCAGCTCGGGACTAGCGGGGGACCAAGAGACCCAGTACTTC; CDR3: CASSSGLAGDQETQYF
J: TRBJ2-2; D: TRBD2; V: TRBV7-9; size: .; DNA: TGTGCCAGCAGACAAACTAGCGGGGACACCGGGGAGCTGTTTTTT; CDR3: CASRQTSGDTGELFF
J: TRBJ2-7; D: .; V: TRBV6-1; size: .; DNA: TGTGCCAGCAGTGAAGGGAGGGGGCAAGGGTACGAGCAGTACTTC; CDR3: CASSEGRGQGYEQYF
J: TRBJ1-1; D: TRBD1; V: TRBV9; size: .; DNA: TGTGCCAGCAGCGCATTAACCGGGACAGGGGGTACTGAAGCTTTCTTT; CDR3: CASSALTGTGGTEAFF
J: TRBJ2-6; D: TRBD1; V: TRBV9; size: .; DNA: TGTGCCAGCAGCTCGGAGACAGGGGGCTCTGGGGCCAACGTCCTGACTTTC; CDR3: CASSSETGGSGANVLTF
J: TRBJ2-7; D: TRBD1; V: TRBV5-1; size: .; DNA: TGCGCCAGCAGCTTGGCACGGACAGGGTACGAGCAGTACTTC; CDR3: CASSLARTGYEQYF
J: TRBJ2-1; D: .; V: TRBV12-1; size: .; DNA: TGTGCCAGCAGCTCTGGATGGGAGACCTACAATGAGCAGTTCTTC; CDR3: CASSSGWETYNEQFF
J: TRBJ2-3; D: .; V: TRBV28; size: .; DNA: TGTGCCAGCAGTGACCTTGACGGCACAGATACGCAGTATTTT; CDR3: CASSDLDGTDTQYF
J: TRBJ2-7; D: .; V: TRBV5-1; size: .; DNA: TGCGCCAGCAGCTTGGAGGGGACCGGACCTACCTACGAGCAGTACTTC; CDR3: CASSLEGTGPTYEQYF